The 25 T cell receptor beta chains presented below share a single source sample, sequenced in a study of T cell responses to AZD1222 COVID-19 vaccine. Clones were read by immunoSEQ multiplex PCR, and TCRdb kept only the in-frame ones, dropping some. The profile shows about 110,000 clones, about 88% of them singletons. The sequences come from peripheral blood, collected on day 0 of AZD1222 vaccination. The origin of the receptors is an adult in good health.

The chain is built from TRBV18 and TRBJ2-4, with 10 nucleotides matching TRBD1. Germline V gene sequence: CDR1 KGHSH, CDR2 LQKENI. CDR3 length equals 15 residues. Trimming at V came to 4 bases and at J to 6 bases, leaving 6 bases not matched to a gene. Written as DNA, the CDR3 is TGTGCCAGCTCACGGACAGGGGGACGATTAAACATTCAGTACTTC. Residues: CASSRTGGRLNIQYF.

The chain is built from TRBV6-5 and TRBJ2-1; 7 bases are a match to TRBD1. V gave up 7 bases and J gave up 3 bases; unmatched junction bases: 6. The CDR3 loop spans 14 amino acids. Looked up from germline, CDR1 is MNHEY and CDR2 is SVGAGI. The CDR3 reads CASIGTASYNEQFF. The CDR3 DNA follows: TGTGCCAGCATAGGGACAGCGAGCTACAATGAGCAGTTCTTC.

V usage is TRBV27 and J usage is TRBJ1-5; D not resolved. The germline V and J ends were trimmed by 0 bases and 12 bases, with 12 bases remaining between them. CDR1 and CDR2 (germline): MNHEY, SMNVEV (reference sequence). This CDR3 contains 13 residues. The DNA of the CDR3 is TGTGCCAGCAGTTTATCGTCCAGGTCAGTCCAGCATTTT. Amino acid sequence: CASSLSSRSVQHF.

This chain links TRBV6-1 with TRBJ2-5; a possible D gene is TRBD1 (6 bases). Germline V gives CDR1 MNHNS, CDR2 SASEGT. This CDR3 is built from 14 residues. V lost 4 bases and J lost 4, with 13 bases in between. CDR3 DNA sequence: TGTGCCAGCAGTGTAGCCAGGGGAGCAGAGACCCAGTACTTC. Amino acid sequence: CASSVARGAETQYF.

V is TRBV5-6 and J is TRBJ1-6; 10 bases agree with TRBD1. The CDR3 is 16 residues long. Germline CDR1 and CDR2: SGHDT and YYEEEE. With V trimmed by 5 bases and J by 2 bases, 4 bases remained unmatched. The CDR3 reads CASSPGTGAYNSPLHF. The CDR3 DNA sequence: TGTGCCAGCAGTCCCGGGACAGGGGCCTATAATTCACCCCTCCACTTT.

The chain couples TRBV5-4 to TRBJ2-5; 7 nucleotides agree with TRBD1. Trimming at V came to 4 bases and at J to 2 bases, leaving 2 bases not matched to a gene. The CDR3 is 13 residues long. Looked up from germline, CDR1 is SGHNT and CDR2 is YYREEE (reference sequence). The CDR3 DNA is TGTGCCAGCAGCCCGGGACAGCAAGAGACCCAGTACTTC. Translated: CASSPGQQETQYF.

The rearrangement uses TRBV5-4 and TRBJ1-1, with no clear D. This CDR3 spans 15 amino acids. Deletions cut 5 bases from V and 5 bases from J, with 19 bases between. The V gene's germline CDR1 is SGHNT and CDR2 YYREEE (reference sequence). The CDR3 here is CASSHGPMAGTEAFF. The CDR3 DNA reads TGTGCCAGCAGTCACGGACCTATGGCGGGGACTGAAGCTTTCTTT.

The CDR3 sequence: CASRTRNQETQYF. The CDR3 region has the DNA TGTGCCAGTAGGACTAGGAACCAAGAGACCCAGTACTTC. The chain uses TRBV19 and TRBJ2-5; D perhaps matches TRBD2 (6 bases). Germline CDR1 and CDR2: LNHDA and SQIVND (reference sequence). V gave up 6 bases and J gave up 0 bases, with 8 bases separating them. The CDR3 covers 13 residues.

In its sample, this clone was seen once. The gene calls are TRBV7-6 and TRBJ1-2; D not certain. The CDR3 runs 16 residues. CDR1 is SGHVS and CDR2 is FNYEAQ in the germline V gene. V dropped 5 bases and J dropped 7 bases, with 23 bases sitting between them. CDR3 in DNA: TGTGCCAGCAGCCTAAGCGGTACTCCCGGGTTCGGTGGCTACACCTTC. Translating gives CASSLSGTPGFGGYTF. The whole variable domain, remainder taken from reference TRBV7-6 and TRBJ1-2, is GAGVSQSPRYKVTKRGQDVALRCDPISGHVSLYWYRQALGQGPEFLTYFNYEAQQDKSGLPNDRFSAERPEGSISTLTIQRTEQRDSAMYRCASSLSGTPGFGGYTFGSGTRLTVV.

This clone was detected ten times or more. The same CDR3 can be traced to other DNA sequences in this sample. The chain links TRBV5-4 to TRBJ1-5, with TRBD1 identical over 8 bases. CDR1 and CDR2 from the germline V gene are SGHNT and YYREEE (reference sequence). V lost 4 bases and J lost 7; bases outside the gene matches: 10. This CDR3 spans 15 amino acids. CDR3 protein: CASSLDREVGQPQHF. The CDR3 nucleotides are TGTGCCAGCAGCCTGGACAGGGAGGTAGGACAGCCCCAGCATTTT.

This clone came up once. The junction shows a germline mismatch at one end, possibly a read error. This chain joins TRBV2 and TRBJ1-5, with D perhaps matching TRBD1 (5 bases). The CDR3 is 15 amino acids. Per germline, CDR1 SNHLY and CDR2 FYNNEI. The chain's CDR3 is CASREGTQGNQPQHF. In nucleotides, the CDR3 is TGTGCCAGCAGAGAAGGGACCCAAGGCAATCAGCCCCAGCATTTT.

The chain couples TRBV18 to TRBJ1-5; D unclear. Trimming pared 0 bases from V and 6 bases from J, leaving 6 bases between. The CDR3 covers 13 residues. The germline CDR1 and CDR2 sequences are KGHSH and LQKENI. Here the CDR3 reads CASSPPLGQPQHF. CDR3 DNA: TGTGCCAGCTCACCACCGCTAGGTCAGCCCCAGCATTTT.

The rearrangement links TRBV5-4 to TRBJ2-2, with 7 nucleotides matching TRBD2. The germline V gene has CDR1 SGHNT and CDR2 YYREEE (reference sequence). The CDR3 runs 16 residues. V lost 4 bases, J lost 1 base, and 7 bases stayed unmatched. The CDR3 region has the DNA TGTGCCAGCAGCCGGCCGGGAGGTCGGAACACCGGGGAGCTGTTTTTT. Translation: CASSRPGGRNTGELFF. Filled out from reference TRBV5-4 and TRBJ2-2, the complete variable domain reads ETGVTQSPTHLIKTRGQQVTLRCSSQSGHNTVSWYQQALGQGPQFIFQYYREEENGRGNFPPRFSGLQFPNYSSELNVNALELDDSALYLCASSRPGGRNTGELFFGEGSRLTVL.

In this sample, this clone turned up a few times. The rearrangement joins TRBV19 to TRBJ1-4; the D gene is possibly TRBD1 (5 bases). This CDR3 region has 15 residues. The germline gives CDR1 LNHDA, CDR2 SQIVND (reference sequence). Trimming took 1 base from V and 7 from J, leaving 13 bases between them. CDR3 in DNA: TGTGCCAGTAGTATAGGTCCAGGGCGAGGTGAAAAACTGTTTTTT. This encodes CASSIGPGRGEKLFF.

The J gene is TRBJ2-5, the V gene TRBV5-1; perhaps TRBD2 as D (5 bases). The CDR3 loop spans 16 amino acids. V was pared by 4 bases and J by 0 bases, with 16 bases between. In germline, CDR1 is SGHRS, CDR2 YFSETQ. As DNA, the CDR3 is TGCGCCAGCAGCCTAACGGACTCCCAGTACCAAGAGACCCAGTACTTC. This gives the protein CASSLTDSQYQETQYF.

CDR3 residues: CASSSDSQETQYF. The CDR3 bases are TGTGCCAGCTCCAGTGACAGCCAAGAGACCCAGTACTTC. The V gene is TRBV18, the J gene TRBJ2-5; weak D call: TRBD1 (5 bases). The CDR3 totals 13 residues. Germline values: CDR1 KGHSH, CDR2 LQKENI. V lost 6 bases and J lost 1, with 9 bases in between.

This chain links TRBV6-2 or TRBV6-3 with TRBJ2-3, with D unresolved. This CDR3 has 13 amino acids. In germline, CDR1 is MNHEY, CDR2 SVGEGT. Trimming shortened V by 6 bases and J by 2 bases, and 9 bases separated the two germline ends. In DNA form, the CDR3 reads TGTGCCAGCAGCCGCGACATCACAGATACGCAGTATTTT. Translation: CASSRDITDTQYF.

The V and J genes are TRBV7-9 and TRBJ2-1, with D perhaps matching TRBD1 or TRBD2 (7 bases each). Germline values: CDR1 SEHNR, CDR2 FQNEAQ (reference sequence). This CDR3 comprises 16 residues. V was pared by 4 bases and J by 10 bases, with 23 bases between. CDR3 coding DNA: TGTGCCAGCAGCTCCCCAGGGGGACTCCAGGGAGGGGAGCAGTTCTTC. Protein: CASSSPGGLQGGEQFF.

This clone was recorded a few times. The same CDR3 is also encoded by other DNA sequences in this sample. CDR3 in amino acids: CASSTSGGPYNEQFF. The CDR3 DNA sequence: TGTGCCAGTAGTACCTCGGGGGGCCCCTACAATGAGCAGTTCTTC. The rearrangement joins TRBV19 to TRBJ2-1; TRBD2 might be the D (7 bases). The CDR3 is made up of 15 amino acids. Germline CDR1 and CDR2: LNHDA and SQIVND (reference sequence). V was pared by 4 bases and J by 2 bases, with 12 bases between.

The V gene is TRBV3-1 (or the pseudogene TRBV3-2), the J gene TRBJ2-3, with TRBD1 matching 7 bases. This CDR3 region has 16 residues. The V gene end was trimmed by 0 bases and the J gene end by 6 bases; junction bases not matched to a gene: 9. Germline V CDR1 and CDR2: LGHDT, YNNKEL (reference sequence). This chain's CDR3 is CASSQDPTGLGDTQYF. For the CDR3, the DNA is TGTGCCAGCAGCCAAGACCCGACAGGGCTGGGGGATACGCAGTATTTT.

The chain is built from TRBV2 and TRBJ1-4, with TRBD1 as a possible D gene (6 bases). The germline V gene encodes CDR1 SNHLY and CDR2 FYNNEI. V lost 8 bases and J 6 bases, leaving 16 bases between the germline ends. This CDR3 is 14 amino acids long. CDR3 bases: TGTGCCAGCTCTGGGGGGCGTAGGGATGAAAAACTGTTTTTT. This codes for CASSGGRRDEKLFF.

Notes on this clone: Mismatch with germline at one junction end may stem from a read error. This chain's CDR3 is CASQDRGNQPQHF. The DNA of the CDR3 is TGTGCCAGTCAAGACAGGGGCAACCAGCCCCAGCATTTT. The chain is built from TRBV6-5 and TRBJ1-5, with 8 bases matching TRBD1. Germline CDR1 MNHEY, CDR2 SVGAGI. The CDR3 totals 13 residues.

The V call is TRBV6-5, the J call TRBJ1-5, with D possibly TRBD1 on 6 matching bases. This CDR3 has 14 amino acids. V was shortened by 6 bases and J by 3 bases, with 12 bases between the two germline ends. Germline loops: CDR1 MNHEY, CDR2 SVGAGI. CDR3 sequence (DNA): TGTGCCAGCAGCCCGGACAGAAACAATCAGCCCCAGCATTTT. This codes for CASSPDRNNQPQHF.

V is TRBV6-5 and J is TRBJ1-3; 7 bases align to TRBD1. Trimming removed 5 bases from V and 4 bases from J; junction bases left unmatched: 8. The CDR3 contains 15 residues. The germline V gene encodes CDR1 MNHEY and CDR2 SVGAGI. CDR3 DNA sequence: TGTGCCAGCAGTCCTAATCAGGGGGGCGGAAACACCATATATTTT. The encoded protein is CASSPNQGGGNTIYF.

The rearrangement uses TRBV5-1 and TRBJ2-3; 7 bases agree with TRBD1. This CDR3 has 15 amino acids. V was pared by 3 bases and J by 0 bases, with 4 bases of the junction left unmatched. CDR1 SGHRS and CDR2 YFSETQ come from the germline V gene. The CDR3 sequence: CASSSARGSTDTQYF. In DNA, the CDR3 is TGCGCCAGCAGCTCGGCCAGGGGGAGCACAGATACGCAGTATTTT.